Here is one T cell receptor beta chain with its context. Its antigen is currently unknown. These data belong to a study of memory CD4+ T cells and cytomegalovirus serostatus. Findings and caveats of the study: About 40% of the roughly 160 known CMV-associated TCRbeta sequences appeared in CD4+ memory. Repertoires predicted CMV serostatus with median bootstrapped AUC of around 0.95.

TCRdb's table, derived via immunoSEQ multiplex PCR, lists solely in-frame clones and lacks some. In the table there are approximately 46,000 clones, over 75% of which are singletons. Single viable CD3+CD4+CD8-CD45RO+ cells were sorted as the memory CD4+ T cells. Serostatus was set by detecting CMV pp150, pp28, p38, p52 IgG. The sequence was obtained from an adult in good health and CMV-seronegative. The specimen was memory CD4+ T cells from blood.

The CDR3 loop is CASSWQGASSYEQYF. DNA for the CDR3: TGTGCCAGCAGTTGGCAGGGGGCCTCCTCCTACGAGCAGTACTTC. The chain joins TRBV6-5 to TRBJ2-7; TRBD1 aligns across 8 bases. The CDR3 runs 15 residues. The V and J ends lost 4 bases and 0 bases, in that order; junction bases with no gene match: 5. From germline, CDR1 is MNHEY and CDR2 SVGAGI.